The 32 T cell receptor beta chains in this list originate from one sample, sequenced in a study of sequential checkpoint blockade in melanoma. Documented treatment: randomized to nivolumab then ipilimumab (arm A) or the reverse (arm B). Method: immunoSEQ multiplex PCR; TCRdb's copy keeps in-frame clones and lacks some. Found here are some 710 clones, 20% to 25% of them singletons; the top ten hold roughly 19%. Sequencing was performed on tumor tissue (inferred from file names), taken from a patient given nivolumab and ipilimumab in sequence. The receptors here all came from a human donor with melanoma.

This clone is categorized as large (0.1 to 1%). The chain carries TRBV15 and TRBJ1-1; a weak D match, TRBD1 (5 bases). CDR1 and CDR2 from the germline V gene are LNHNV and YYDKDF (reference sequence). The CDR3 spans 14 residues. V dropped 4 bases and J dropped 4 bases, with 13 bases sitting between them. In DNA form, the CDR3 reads TGTGCCACCAGCAAAGGGGCTGAGGGCACTGAAGCTTTCTTT. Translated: CATSKGAEGTEAFF.

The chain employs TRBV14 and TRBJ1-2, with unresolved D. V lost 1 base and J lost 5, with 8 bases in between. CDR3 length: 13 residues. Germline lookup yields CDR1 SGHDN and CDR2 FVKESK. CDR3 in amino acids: CASSQVGVYGYTF. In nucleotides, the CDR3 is TGTGCCAGCAGCCAAGTCGGGGTTTATGGCTACACCTTC.

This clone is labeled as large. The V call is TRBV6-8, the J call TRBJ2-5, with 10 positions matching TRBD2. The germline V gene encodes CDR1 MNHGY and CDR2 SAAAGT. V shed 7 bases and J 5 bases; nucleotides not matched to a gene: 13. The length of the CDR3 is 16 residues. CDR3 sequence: CASTPWPLAGVETQYF. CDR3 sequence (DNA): TGTGCCAGCACTCCTTGGCCGCTAGCGGGAGTTGAGACCCAGTACTTC.

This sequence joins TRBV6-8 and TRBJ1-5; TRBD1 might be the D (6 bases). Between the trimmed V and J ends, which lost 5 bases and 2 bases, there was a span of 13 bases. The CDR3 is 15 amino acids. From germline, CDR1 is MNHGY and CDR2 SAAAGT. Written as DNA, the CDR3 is TGTGCCAGCAGTCAACAGGGCTTGCGCAATCAGCCCCAGCATTTT. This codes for CASSQQGLRNQPQHF.

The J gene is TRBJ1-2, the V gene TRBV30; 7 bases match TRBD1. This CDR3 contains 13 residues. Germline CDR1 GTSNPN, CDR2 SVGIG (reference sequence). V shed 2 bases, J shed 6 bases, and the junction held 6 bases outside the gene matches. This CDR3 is CAWSLGTAHGYTF. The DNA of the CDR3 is TGTGCCTGGAGTTTAGGGACAGCGCATGGCTACACCTTC.

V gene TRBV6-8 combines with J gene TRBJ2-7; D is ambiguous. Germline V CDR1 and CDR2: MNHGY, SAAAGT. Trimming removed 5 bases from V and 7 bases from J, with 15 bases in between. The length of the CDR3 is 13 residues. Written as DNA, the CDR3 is TGTGCCAGCAGTCCCGGACGGATTTATGAGCAGTACTTC. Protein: CASSPGRIYEQYF.

The CDR3 bases are TGTGCCAGCAGCATGGGACAAGGTACGAACACTGAAGCTTTCTTT. Protein product: CASSMGQGTNTEAFF. V gene TRBV11-3 combines with J gene TRBJ1-1; TRBD1 is a possible D gene (6 bases). The V gene's germline CDR1 is SGHNT and CDR2 YENEEA. V was pared by 5 bases and J by 1 base, with 14 bases between. CDR3 size: 15 residues.

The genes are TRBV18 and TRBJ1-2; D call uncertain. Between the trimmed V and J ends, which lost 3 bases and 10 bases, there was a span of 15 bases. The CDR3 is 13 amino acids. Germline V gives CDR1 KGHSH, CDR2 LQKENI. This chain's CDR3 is CASSPIPGQLYTF. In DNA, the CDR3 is TGTGCCAGCTCACCGATACCGGGCCAGCTCTACACCTTC.

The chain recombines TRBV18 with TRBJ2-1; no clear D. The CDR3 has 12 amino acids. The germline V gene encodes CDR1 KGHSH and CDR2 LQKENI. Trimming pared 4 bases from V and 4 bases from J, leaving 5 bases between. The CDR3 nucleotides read TGTGCCAGCTCACGGGCGTACAATGAGCAGTTCTTC. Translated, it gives CASSRAYNEQFF.

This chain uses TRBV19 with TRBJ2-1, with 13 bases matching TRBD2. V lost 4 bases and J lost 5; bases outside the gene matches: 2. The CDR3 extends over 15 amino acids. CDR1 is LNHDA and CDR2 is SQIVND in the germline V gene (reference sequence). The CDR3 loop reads CASSRGTSGNNEQFF. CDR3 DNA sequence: TGTGCCAGTAGTAGAGGGACTAGCGGGAACAATGAGCAGTTCTTC.

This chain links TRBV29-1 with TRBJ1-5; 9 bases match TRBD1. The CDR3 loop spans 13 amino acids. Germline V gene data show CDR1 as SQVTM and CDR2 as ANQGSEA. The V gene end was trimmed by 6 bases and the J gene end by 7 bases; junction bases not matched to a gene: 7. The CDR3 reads CSVPTGGRQPQHF. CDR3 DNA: TGCAGCGTCCCTACAGGGGGCAGGCAGCCCCAGCATTTT.

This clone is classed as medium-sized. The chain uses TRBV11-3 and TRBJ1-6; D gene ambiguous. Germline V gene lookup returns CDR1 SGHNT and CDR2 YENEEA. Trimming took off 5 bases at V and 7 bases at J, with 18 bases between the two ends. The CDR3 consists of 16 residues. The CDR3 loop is CASSHLRRDKNSPLHF. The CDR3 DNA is TGTGCCAGCAGCCACCTAAGACGGGATAAGAATTCACCCCTCCACTTT.

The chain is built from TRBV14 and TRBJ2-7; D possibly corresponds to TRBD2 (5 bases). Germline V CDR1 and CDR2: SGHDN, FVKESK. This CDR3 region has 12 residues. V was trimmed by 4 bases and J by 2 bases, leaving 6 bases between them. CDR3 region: CASSRGPYEQYF. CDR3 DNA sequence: TGTGCCAGCAGCCGCGGGCCCTACGAGCAGTACTTC. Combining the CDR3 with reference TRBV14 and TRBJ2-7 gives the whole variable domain EAGVTQFPSHSVIEKGQTVTLRCDPISGHDNLYWYRRVMGKEIKFLLHFVKESKQDESGMPNNRFLAERTGGTYSTLKVQPAELEDSGVYFCASSRGPYEQYFGPGTRLTVT.

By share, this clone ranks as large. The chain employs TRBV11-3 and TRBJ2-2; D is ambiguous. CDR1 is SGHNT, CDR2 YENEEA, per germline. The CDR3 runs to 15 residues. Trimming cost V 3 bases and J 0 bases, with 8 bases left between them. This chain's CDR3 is CASSFLTSNTGELFF. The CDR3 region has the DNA TGTGCCAGCAGCTTCCTCACCTCGAACACCGGGGAGCTGTTTTTT.

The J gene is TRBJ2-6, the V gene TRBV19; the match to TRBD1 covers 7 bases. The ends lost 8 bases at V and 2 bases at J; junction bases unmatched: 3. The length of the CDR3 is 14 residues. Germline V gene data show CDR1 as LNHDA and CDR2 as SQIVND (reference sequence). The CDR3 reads CASSGQAGANVLTF. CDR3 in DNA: TGTGCCAGTTCAGGACAGGCTGGGGCCAACGTCCTGACTTTC. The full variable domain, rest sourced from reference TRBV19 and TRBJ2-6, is DGGITQSPKYLFRKEGQNVTLSCEQNLNHDAMYWYRQDPGQGLRLIYYSQIVNDFQKGDIAEGYSVSREKKESFPLTVTSAQKNPTAFYLCASSGQAGANVLTFGAGSRLTVL.

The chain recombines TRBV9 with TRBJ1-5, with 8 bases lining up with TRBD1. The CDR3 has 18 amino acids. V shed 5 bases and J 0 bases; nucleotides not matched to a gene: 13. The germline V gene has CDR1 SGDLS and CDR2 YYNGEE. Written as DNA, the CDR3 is TGTGCCAGCAGGAGGGAGACAGGGGCCGCTAATAGCAATCAGCCCCAGCATTTT. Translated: CASRRETGAANSNQPQHF.

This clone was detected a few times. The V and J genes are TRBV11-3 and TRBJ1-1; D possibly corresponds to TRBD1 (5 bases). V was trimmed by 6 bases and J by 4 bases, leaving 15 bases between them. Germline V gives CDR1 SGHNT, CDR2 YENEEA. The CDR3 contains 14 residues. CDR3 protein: CASSPGRGSTEAFF. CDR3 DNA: TGTGCCAGCAGTCCCGGTCGGGGGTCCACTGAAGCTTTCTTT.

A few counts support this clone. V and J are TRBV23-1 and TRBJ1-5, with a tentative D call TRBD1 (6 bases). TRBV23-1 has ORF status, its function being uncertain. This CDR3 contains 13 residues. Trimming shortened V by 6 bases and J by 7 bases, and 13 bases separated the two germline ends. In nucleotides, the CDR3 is TGCGCCAGCAGCTTGGAGGGGGACCAGCCCCAGCATTTT. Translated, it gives CASSLEGDQPQHF.

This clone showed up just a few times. Here the CDR3 reads CASSPPVYNEQFF. The CDR3 DNA follows: TGCGCCAGCAGCCCTCCAGTCTACAATGAGCAGTTCTTC. The V and J genes are TRBV23-1 and TRBJ2-1; D not certain. TRBV23-1 is designated an ORF whose function remains uncertain. CDR3 length: 13 amino acids. V lost 6 bases and J lost 3, with 9 bases in between.

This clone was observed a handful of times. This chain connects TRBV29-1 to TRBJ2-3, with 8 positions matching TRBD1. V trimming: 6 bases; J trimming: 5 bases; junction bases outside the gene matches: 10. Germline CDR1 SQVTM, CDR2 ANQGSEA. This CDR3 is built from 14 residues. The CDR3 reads CSVAGTGSGDTQYF. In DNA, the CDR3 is TGCAGCGTCGCAGGGACAGGCTCAGGAGATACGCAGTATTTT.

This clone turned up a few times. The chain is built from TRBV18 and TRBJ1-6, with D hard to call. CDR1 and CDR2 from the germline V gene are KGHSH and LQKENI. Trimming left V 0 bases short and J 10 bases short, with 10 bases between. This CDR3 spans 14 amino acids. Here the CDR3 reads CASSPPGSGSPLHF. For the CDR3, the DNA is TGTGCCAGCTCACCACCGGGGTCAGGATCACCCCTCCACTTT.

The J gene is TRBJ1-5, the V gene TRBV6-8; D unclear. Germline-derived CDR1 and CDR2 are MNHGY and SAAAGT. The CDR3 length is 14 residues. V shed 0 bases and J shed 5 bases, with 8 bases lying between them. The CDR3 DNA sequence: TGTGCCAGCAGTTACTCCCAGCGGTATCAGCCCCAGCATTTT. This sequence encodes CASSYSQRYQPQHF.

This CDR3 is CASSLVTSGHNEQFF. The CDR3 DNA is TGTGCCAGCAGCTTAGTAACTAGCGGGCACAATGAGCAGTTCTTC. V and J are TRBV11-1 and TRBJ2-1; 9 bases agree with TRBD2. CDR1 SGHAT and CDR2 FQDESV come from the germline V gene (reference sequence). V dropped 1 base and J dropped 5; count of bases not matched to a gene: 3. The CDR3 spans 15 residues.

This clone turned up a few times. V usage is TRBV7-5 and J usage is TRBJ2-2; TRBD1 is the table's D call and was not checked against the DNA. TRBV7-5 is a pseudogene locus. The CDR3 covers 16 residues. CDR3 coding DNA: TGTGCCAGCAGCAAAAGGGGACAGTTAAACACCGGGGAGCTGTTTTTT. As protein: CASSKRGQLNTGELFF.

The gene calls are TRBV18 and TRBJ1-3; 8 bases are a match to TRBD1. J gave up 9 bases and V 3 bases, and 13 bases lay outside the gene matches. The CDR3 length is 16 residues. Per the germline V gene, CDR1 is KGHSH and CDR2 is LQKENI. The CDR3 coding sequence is TGTGCCAGCTCACCGCCCGGACAGGGCCCCGGGGGCACCATATATTTT. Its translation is CASSPPGQGPGGTIYF.

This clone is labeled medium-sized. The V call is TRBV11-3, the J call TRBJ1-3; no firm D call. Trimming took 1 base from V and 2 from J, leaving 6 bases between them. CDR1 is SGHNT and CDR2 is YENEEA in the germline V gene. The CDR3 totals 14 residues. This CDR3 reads CASSLGGAGNTIYF. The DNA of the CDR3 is TGTGCCAGCAGCTTAGGGGGAGCTGGAAACACCATATATTTT.

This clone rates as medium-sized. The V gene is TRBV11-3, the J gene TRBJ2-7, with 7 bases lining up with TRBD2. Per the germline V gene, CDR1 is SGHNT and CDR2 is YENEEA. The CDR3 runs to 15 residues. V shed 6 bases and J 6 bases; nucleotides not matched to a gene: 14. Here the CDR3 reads CASSPLAGVPTEQYF. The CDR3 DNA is TGTGCCAGCAGTCCTTTGGCGGGAGTTCCCACCGAGCAGTACTTC.

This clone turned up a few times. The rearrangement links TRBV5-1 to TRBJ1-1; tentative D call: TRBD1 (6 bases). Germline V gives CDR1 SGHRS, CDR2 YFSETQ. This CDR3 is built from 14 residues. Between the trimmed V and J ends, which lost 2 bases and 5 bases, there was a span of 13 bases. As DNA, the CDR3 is TGCGCCAGCAGCTTCCGGGGGCGGGTGACTGAAGCTTTCTTT. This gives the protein CASSFRGRVTEAFF.

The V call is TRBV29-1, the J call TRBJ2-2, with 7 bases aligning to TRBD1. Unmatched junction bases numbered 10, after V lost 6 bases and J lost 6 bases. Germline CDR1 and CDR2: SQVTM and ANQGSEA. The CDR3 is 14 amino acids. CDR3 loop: CSVRPGGRSGELFF. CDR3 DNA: TGCAGCGTCAGGCCAGGGGGAAGATCCGGGGAGCTGTTTTTT.

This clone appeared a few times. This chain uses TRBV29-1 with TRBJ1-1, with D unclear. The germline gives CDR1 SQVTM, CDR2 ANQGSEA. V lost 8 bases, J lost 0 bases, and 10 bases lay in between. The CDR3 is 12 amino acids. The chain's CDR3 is CSPFVLNTEAFF. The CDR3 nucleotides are TGCAGCCCCTTTGTTTTGAACACTGAAGCTTTCTTT.

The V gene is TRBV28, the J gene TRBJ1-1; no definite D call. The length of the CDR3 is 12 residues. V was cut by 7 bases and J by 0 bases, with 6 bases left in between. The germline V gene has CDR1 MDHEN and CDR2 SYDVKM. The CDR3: CASKTVNTEAFF. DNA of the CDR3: TGTGCCAGCAAAACAGTGAACACTGAAGCTTTCTTT. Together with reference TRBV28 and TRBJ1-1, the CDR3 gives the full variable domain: DVKVTQSSRYLVKRTGEKVFLECVQDMDHENMFWYRQDPGLGLRLIYFSYDVKMKEKGDIPEGYSVSREKKERFSLILESASTNQTSMYLCASKTVNTEAFFGQGTRLTVV.

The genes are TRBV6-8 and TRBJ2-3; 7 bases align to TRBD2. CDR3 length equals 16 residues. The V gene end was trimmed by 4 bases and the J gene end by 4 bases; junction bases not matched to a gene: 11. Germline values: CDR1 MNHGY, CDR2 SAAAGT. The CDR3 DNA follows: TGTGCCAGCAGTTCATTCCGCGGGAGTGGCCCAGATACGCAGTATTTT. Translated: CASSSFRGSGPDTQYF.